A selection of T cell receptor beta chains follows, all from one sample in a study of T-cell memory formation after mild COVID-19. TCRdb reanalysed the 5' RACE reads using MiXCR and keeps one entry per CDR3 protein. Among 280,000 or so distinct CDR3 sequences listed, about a sixth were seen once. Sequences were obtained from PBMCs or a T cell subset sorted from them (not recorded which). These receptor sequences come from a man aged 18 to 30 who had mild COVID-19 (a few samples of this study predate the infection). Cell type and time point are not known. CDR3s include the opening cysteine and the closing phenylalanine or tryptophan.

j_gene | v_gene | CDR3aa
TRBJ2-1 | TRBV11-2 | CASSLDVDEQFF
TRBJ1-2 | TRBV5-4 | CASRMGDRNYGYTF
TRBJ2-1 | TRBV5-1 | CASLRGQGPYNEQFF
TRBJ1-5 | TRBV10-3 | CAIGVNGNQPQHF
TRBJ2-1 | TRBV7-9 | CASSLSRQGGSYNEQFF
TRBJ2-3 | TRBV12-3/TRBV12-4 | CASRMSDTQYF
TRBJ2-2 | TRBV24-1 | CATSDFTGRKSANTGELFF
TRBJ1-2 | TRBV4-3 | CASSRGEQSYGYTF
TRBJ1-6 | TRBV4-1 | CASSPSGGVNSPLHF
TRBJ2-1 | TRBV20-1 | CSARDRGLAGAPNEQFF
TRBJ2-3 | TRBV3-1 | CASIFSGPPVPDTQYF
TRBJ2-3 | TRBV6-2/TRBV6-3 | CASSTDADTQYF
TRBJ2-3 | TRBV29-1 | CSLGSSTDTQYF
TRBJ1-4 | TRBV7-9 | CASSLGTAATGEKLFF
TRBJ1-1 | TRBV4-1 | CASSQGSGVFTEAFF
TRBJ1-1 | TRBV29-1 | CSVERGVMNTEAFF
TRBJ2-5 | TRBV7-9 | CASRKTGPQETQYF
TRBJ1-3 | TRBV29-1 | CSVGTWSSGNTIYF
TRBJ1-2 | TRBV7-9 | CASSLALGAKYGYTF
TRBJ2-3 | TRBV9 | CASSAYSGGSTDTQYF
TRBJ2-5 | TRBV7-8 | CASSLWANSETQYF
TRBJ1-1 | TRBV5-5 | CIDRRDLANTEAFF
TRBJ2-5 | TRBV6-6 | CASSYSNPGGGKETQYF
TRBJ1-4 | TRBV4-1 | CASSIRQGSEKLFF
TRBJ1-5 | TRBV7-2 | CASSHVGGDSNQPQHF
TRBJ2-1 | TRBV11-2 | CASSLVAGFPFF
TRBJ2-3 | TRBV5-1 | CASSLAEPRTDTQYF
TRBJ2-7 | TRBV5-1 | CASSVGTGSYEQYF
TRBJ2-3 | TRBV5-1 | CASSLVQGTDTQYF
TRBJ2-1 | TRBV12-3/TRBV12-4 | CASSEYGQGYNEQFF
TRBJ2-5 | TRBV20-1 | CSADLQGALPGETQYF
TRBJ2-5 | TRBV23-1 | CASSPTERPKNGETQYF
TRBJ2-6 | TRBV10-3 | CAVKTSGATSGANVLTF
TRBJ2-7 | TRBV11-2 | CASSLERGERWEQYF
TRBJ2-1 | TRBV7-9 | CASSLLAQYNEQFF
TRBJ2-2 | TRBV2 | CASIGTSVLSGELFF
TRBJ1-2 | TRBV6-6 | CASSSPGHANYGYTF
TRBJ2-7 | TRBV7-9 | CASSPERGRGGDEQYF
TRBJ1-2 | TRBV3-1 | CASSQSFGTTYGYTF
TRBJ2-1 | TRBV20-1 | CSASISGGAYNEQFF
TRBJ1-2 | TRBV6-2/TRBV6-3 | CASSYVRGSYTF
TRBJ1-5 | TRBV29-1 | CSPEGRATYQPQHF
TRBJ2-7 | TRBV10-3 | CAIRDSIRTYEQYF
TRBJ2-6 | TRBV2 | CASRGIGANVLTF
TRBJ2-3 | TRBV18 | CASSPPVGSGLGTDTQYF
TRBJ1-2 | TRBV7-9 | CASSPSSLGYTF
TRBJ2-5 | TRBV4-1 | CASSLTASGGYQETQYF
TRBJ2-7 | TRBV12-3/TRBV12-4 | CASSPRVGAYEQYF
TRBJ1-2 | TRBV28 | CASSLNRVGYTF
TRBJ2-5 | TRBV7-9 | CASRPGLAGGYQETQYF
TRBJ2-7 | TRBV7-8 | CASSLGGRPYEQYF
TRBJ2-1 | TRBV20-1 | CSASRSGGAGNEQFF
TRBJ2-7 | TRBV3-1 | CASSQDSTGPNYEQYF
TRBJ2-7 | TRBV30 | CAWSEPWEYRVEQYF
TRBJ2-4 | TRBV20-1 | CSARDATIRRNIQYF